This record concerns one TCR beta chain sequence. The antigen is undetermined. This specimen comes from a study of vaccination effects on CD4 cells after COVID-19. Before any sequencing was done, the ViraFEST assay used viral peptide pools to expand antigen-specific CD4+ T cells. After roughly eleven days in culture, the CD4+ T cells were isolated. Vaccinated participants had no history of SARS-CoV-2 infection and tested negative for nucleocapsid antibodies. The V gene end was trimmed by 0 bases and the J gene end by 4 bases; junction bases not matched to a gene: 10. Germline CDR1 reads LGHDT; CDR2 reads YNNKEL (reference sequence). The CDR3 loop spans 19 amino acids. The method was immunoSEQ multiplex PCR; TCRdb's version includes in-frame clones alone and lacks a portion of them. The profile covers around 28,000 clones, with about four fifths appearing a single time and roughly 30% taken by the ten largest.

The chain links TRBV3-1 (or the pseudogene TRBV3-2) to TRBJ2-5, with 14 bases that match TRBD2. The starting material was CD4+ T cells from PBMCs cultured with SARS-CoV-2 spike peptides, obtained before COVID-19 vaccination. The sequence derives from a human donor who received a COVID-19 vaccine. The CDR3 protein is CASSQDEETSGGARETQYF. CDR3 nucleotides: TGTGCCAGCAGCCAAGATGAAGAGACTAGCGGGGGGGCAAGAGAGACCCAGTACTTC.